The next 19 T cell receptor beta chains were all read from a single sample in a study of primary melanoma T cells and metastatic recurrence. Sequencing used immunoSEQ multiplex PCR; TCRdb keeps in-frame clones, though not all of them. Here the sample spans more than 130 clones, roughly 89% being singletons. Sequenced material: melanoma tumor tissue. The receptors derive from a human donor with melanoma.

V usage is TRBV18 and J usage is TRBJ1-1; D call uncertain. From germline, CDR1 is KGHSH and CDR2 LQKENI. This CDR3 region has 14 residues. Trimming stripped 3 bases from V and 2 bases from J, with 10 bases between. In nucleotides, the CDR3 is TGTGCCAGCTCACCCGGGATTACTAACACTGAAGCTTTCTTT. This translates into CASSPGITNTEAFF.

This chain connects TRBV19 to TRBJ1-4; 8 bases align to TRBD1. The V gene end was trimmed by 6 bases and the J gene end by 8 bases; junction bases not matched to a gene: 8. Looked up from germline, CDR1 is LNHDA and CDR2 is SQIVND (reference sequence). This CDR3 is 14 amino acids long. CDR3 region: CASSQRTGSEKLFF. The CDR3 DNA reads as TGTGCCAGTAGCCAAAGGACAGGGTCGGAAAAACTGTTTTTT.

The rearrangement links TRBV11-3 to TRBJ1-1; no clear D gene. Germline CDR1 SGHNT, CDR2 YENEEA. Trimming took off 1 base at V and 5 bases at J, with 11 bases between the two ends. This CDR3 is built from 14 residues. In DNA form, the CDR3 reads TGTGCCAGCAGCTTAGTCCCGGTAGAGACTGAAGCTTTCTTT. Translated, it gives CASSLVPVETEAFF.

The V and J genes are TRBV6-8 and TRBJ2-7, with D perhaps TRBD1 (6 bases). Germline lookup yields CDR1 MNHGY and CDR2 SAAAGT. The CDR3 contains 17 residues. The V and J ends lost 6 bases and 7 bases respectively, with 28 bases between them. The CDR3 DNA reads TGTGCCAGCAGGAGTACTCTCACAGGGATAGTGCATTGGGAGCAGTACTTC. Protein: CASRSTLTGIVHWEQYF.

This clone appeared once. V usage is TRBV29-1 and J usage is TRBJ2-3; TRBD1 matches 8 bases. The CDR3 is made up of 13 amino acids. Germline CDR1 and CDR2: SQVTM and ANQGSEA. Losses at the gene ends were 6 bases for V and 1 base for J; bases not matched to a gene: 3. For the CDR3, the DNA is TGCAGCGTGGAACAGGGGGGCACAGATACGCAGTATTTT. As protein: CSVEQGGTDTQYF.

A remark on this clone: Mismatch with germline at one junction end may stem from a read error. The CDR3 region has the DNA TGTGCCATCAGTGGGACTGGGACCACAGATACGCAGTATTTT. Its protein product is CAISGTGTTDTQYF. This chain connects TRBV6-8 to TRBJ2-3; possible D gene TRBD2, 6 bases. CDR1 MNHGY and CDR2 SAAAGT come from the germline V gene. The CDR3 loop spans 14 amino acids.

The gene calls are TRBV19 and TRBJ2-7; D is unclear. Trimming shortened V by 3 bases and J by 2 bases, and 8 bases separated the two germline ends. The length of the CDR3 is 13 residues. Per germline, CDR1 LNHDA and CDR2 SQIVND (reference sequence). CDR3 in DNA: TGTGCCAGTAGTATGGGTGCCACCTACGAGCAGTACTTC. Amino acid sequence: CASSMGATYEQYF. Based on the CDR3 plus reference TRBV19 and TRBJ2-7, the full variable domain is DGGITQSPKYLFRKEGQNVTLSCEQNLNHDAMYWYRQDPGQGLRLIYYSQIVNDFQKGDIAEGYSVSREKKESFPLTVTSAQKNPTAFYLCASSMGATYEQYFGPGTRLTVT.

Note on this clone: One end of the junction fails to match germline, which may point to a read error. The chain is built from TRBV28 and TRBJ1-6; D unclear. Germline V gives CDR1 MDHEN, CDR2 SYDVKM. This CDR3 spans 16 amino acids. CDR3 in amino acids: CTSSFTEGSYNSPLHF. The DNA for the CDR3 is TGTACCAGCAGTTTCACGGAAGGGTCCTATAATTCACCCCTCCACTTT. The variable domain in full, with the rest retrieved from reference TRBV28 and TRBJ1-6, is DVKVTQSSRYLVKRTGEKVFLECVQDMDHENMFWYRQDPGLGLRLIYFSYDVKMKEKGDIPEGYSVSREKKERFSLILESASTNQTSMYLCTSSFTEGSYNSPLHFGNGTRLTVT.

This chain links TRBV18 with TRBJ2-5, with D possibly being TRBD1 (5 bases). The V end lost 9 bases, the J end lost 1 base, and 9 bases lay between the germline ends. CDR1 and CDR2 from the germline V gene are KGHSH and LQKENI. The CDR3 contains 12 residues. The CDR3 sequence: CASSDSQETQYF. The CDR3, as DNA: TGTGCCAGTTCCGACAGCCAAGAGACCCAGTACTTC.

This clone appeared a few times. This sequence joins TRBV18 and TRBJ1-6; the match to TRBD1 covers 9 bases. CDR3 length equals 16 residues. Losses at the gene ends were 3 bases for V and 10 bases for J; bases not matched to a gene: 10. Per germline, CDR1 KGHSH and CDR2 LQKENI. CDR3 coding DNA: TGTGCCAGCTCACCTGCCGGGACAGGGTTAGGATCACCCCTCCACTTT. It translates to CASSPAGTGLGSPLHF.

The chain uses TRBV18 and TRBJ2-7, with D hard to call. Trimming took off 3 bases at V and 4 bases at J, with 10 bases between the two ends. The V gene's germline CDR1 is KGHSH and CDR2 LQKENI. The CDR3 runs 13 residues. CDR3 coding DNA: TGTGCCAGCTCACCGGTAATAAATTACGAGCAGTACTTC. Translation gives CASSPVINYEQYF.

The chain uses TRBV18 and TRBJ1-1, with 7 bases aligning to TRBD1. Germline lookup yields CDR1 KGHSH and CDR2 LQKENI. The junction had 9 bases not matched to a gene; V was cut back by 3 bases and J by 5 bases. The CDR3 is 15 residues long. CDR3 nucleotides: TGTGCCAGCTCACCGAACATCGACAGGGCAACTGAAGCTTTCTTT. It translates to CASSPNIDRATEAFF.

This chain connects TRBV19 to TRBJ2-7; D gene uncertain. The germline V gene encodes CDR1 LNHDA and CDR2 SQIVND (reference sequence). Deletions cut 5 bases from V and 2 bases from J, with 10 bases between. The CDR3 spans 13 residues. The CDR3 protein is CASSPNQAYEQYF. The CDR3 DNA reads as TGTGCCAGTAGTCCCAACCAGGCCTACGAGCAGTACTTC.

V is TRBV15 and J is TRBJ2-2; 9 bases are a match to TRBD1. The germline CDR1 and CDR2 sequences are LNHNV and YYDKDF (reference sequence). The CDR3 has 16 amino acids. After removal of 6 bases from V and 5 bases from J, the junction contained 10 bases not matched to a gene. For the CDR3, the DNA is TGTGCCACCAGAACAATAACAGGGGGCCGGACCGGGGAGCTGTTTTTT. It codes for CATRTITGGRTGELFF.

The V gene is TRBV6-8, the J gene TRBJ1-3, with 8 positions matching TRBD1. The V and J ends lost 4 bases and 8 bases, in that order; junction bases with no gene match: 10. Germline V gives CDR1 MNHGY, CDR2 SAAAGT. CDR3 length: 15 residues. The CDR3 region has the DNA TGTGCCAGCAGTTCTACAGGGGGATTAAGGCACACCATATATTTT. It translates to CASSSTGGLRHTIYF.

The rearrangement uses TRBV11-3 and TRBJ1-1, with D maybe TRBD1 (6 bases). The germline V and J ends were trimmed by 6 bases and 4 bases, with 15 bases remaining between them. Germline V gene sequence: CDR1 SGHNT, CDR2 YENEEA. This CDR3 is built from 14 residues. For the CDR3, the DNA is TGTGCCAGCAGGATAGGGGGGGCTGGCACTGAAGCTTTCTTT. Amino acid sequence: CASRIGGAGTEAFF.

The chain links TRBV9 to TRBJ2-5, with 8 bases matching TRBD1. V lost 4 bases, J lost 5 bases, and 7 bases stayed unmatched. The CDR3 length is 14 residues. Germline V gene data show CDR1 as SGDLS and CDR2 as YYNGEE. CDR3 sequence: CASSPRTGRETQYF. In nucleotides, the CDR3 is TGTGCCAGCAGCCCACGGACAGGGCGGGAGACCCAGTACTTC.

This clone has only one observation. V is TRBV18 and J is TRBJ2-7; 7 bases are a match to TRBD1. Trimming took 4 bases from V and 6 from J; bases not matched to a gene: 6. CDR3 size: 13 residues. The germline V gene has CDR1 KGHSH and CDR2 LQKENI. CDR3 coding DNA: TGTGCCAGCTCACAGGAAGGGGGCAGCGAGCAGTACTTC. As protein: CASSQEGGSEQYF.

In DNA, the CDR3 is TGCAGCGTTAGCGGGGGGGCCTACAATGAGCAGTTCTTC. Its protein product is CSVSGGAYNEQFF. The gene calls are TRBV29-1 and TRBJ2-1, with 10 bases matching TRBD2. Per germline, CDR1 SQVTM and CDR2 ANQGSEA. The CDR3 loop spans 13 amino acids. Unmatched junction bases numbered 0, after V lost 5 bases and J lost 2 bases.